The sample holds many counts of the clone carrying this T cell receptor beta chain. Its antigen remains unidentified. These data belong to a study of T cell repertoires in cytomegalovirus infection. Study-wide results and limits: Summed public TCR beta family frequency identified CMV carriers bearing the relevant HLA.

The CDR3 length is 15 residues. J lost 6 bases, V lost 5 bases, and 6 bases had no gene match. Looked up from germline, CDR1 is SEHNR and CDR2 is FQNEAQ (reference sequence). TCRdb independently ran MiXCR on the reads; one entry per CDR3 protein. The data contain around 78,000 distinct CDR3 sequences, more than 20% of them singletons. The V and J genes are TRBV7-9 and TRBJ1-4; 10 nucleotides align to TRBD1. The sequencing here drew on CD8+ T cells from cultured PBMCs, taken from culture after CMV antigen stimulation. The receptor was isolated from a human donor in good health (CMV status not recorded). Some clones in this sample may be carry-over from other donors' samples. Written as DNA, the CDR3 is TGTGCCAGCAGCCATCCCGGGACAGGGGATGAAAAACTGTTTTTT. Translation gives CASSHPGTGDEKLFF.